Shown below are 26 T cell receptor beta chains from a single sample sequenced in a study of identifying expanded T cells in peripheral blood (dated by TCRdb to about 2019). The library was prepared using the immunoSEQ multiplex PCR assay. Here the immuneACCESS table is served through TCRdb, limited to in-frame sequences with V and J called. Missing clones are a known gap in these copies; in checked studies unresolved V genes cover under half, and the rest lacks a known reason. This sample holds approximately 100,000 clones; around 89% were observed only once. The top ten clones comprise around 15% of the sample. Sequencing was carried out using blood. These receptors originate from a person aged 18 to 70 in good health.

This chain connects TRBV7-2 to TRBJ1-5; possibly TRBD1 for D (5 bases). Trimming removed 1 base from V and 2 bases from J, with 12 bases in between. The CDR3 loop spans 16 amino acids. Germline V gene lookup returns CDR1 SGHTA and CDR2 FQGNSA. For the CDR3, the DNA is TGTGCCAGCAGCTTAGATCGTGGGGGTGGCAATCAGCCCCAGCATTTT. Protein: CASSLDRGGGNQPQHF.

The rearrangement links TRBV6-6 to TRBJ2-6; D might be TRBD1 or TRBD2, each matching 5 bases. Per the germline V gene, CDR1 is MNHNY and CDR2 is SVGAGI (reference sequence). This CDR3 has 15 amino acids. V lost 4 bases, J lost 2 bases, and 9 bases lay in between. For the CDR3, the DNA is TGTGCCAGCAGTTTGGGGGTTACTGGGGCCAACGTCCTGACTTTC. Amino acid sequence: CASSLGVTGANVLTF.

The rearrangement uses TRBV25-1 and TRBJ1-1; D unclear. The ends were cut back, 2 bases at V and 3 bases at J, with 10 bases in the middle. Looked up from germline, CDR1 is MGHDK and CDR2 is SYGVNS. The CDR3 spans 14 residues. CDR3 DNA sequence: TGTGCCAGCAGTGAAGCCTTTCCTGACACTGAAGCTTTCTTT. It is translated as CASSEAFPDTEAFF.

DNA of the CDR3: TGTGCCAGCACCATAGGACAGGGAAAAGGTTTAGGCGAGCAGTACTTC. Amino acid sequence: CASTIGQGKGLGEQYF. The chain recombines TRBV6-6 with TRBJ2-7; TRBD1 matches 8 bases. The germline gives CDR1 MNHNY, CDR2 SVGAGI (reference sequence). The CDR3 length is 16 residues. The V and J ends lost 7 bases and 6 bases, in that order; junction bases with no gene match: 17.

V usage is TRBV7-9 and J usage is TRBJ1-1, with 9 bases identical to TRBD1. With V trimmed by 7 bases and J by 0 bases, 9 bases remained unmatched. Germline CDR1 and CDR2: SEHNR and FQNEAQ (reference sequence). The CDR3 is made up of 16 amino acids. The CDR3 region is CASILTGGGVNTEAFF. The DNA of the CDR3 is TGTGCCAGCATCCTGACAGGGGGTGGGGTGAACACTGAAGCTTTCTTT.

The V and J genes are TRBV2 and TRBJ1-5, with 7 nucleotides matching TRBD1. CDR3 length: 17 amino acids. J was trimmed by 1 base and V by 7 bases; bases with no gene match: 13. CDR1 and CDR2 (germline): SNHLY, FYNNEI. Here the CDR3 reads CASTPTGDYLSNQPQHF. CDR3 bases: TGTGCCAGCACCCCCACAGGGGACTATCTAAGCAATCAGCCCCAGCATTTT.

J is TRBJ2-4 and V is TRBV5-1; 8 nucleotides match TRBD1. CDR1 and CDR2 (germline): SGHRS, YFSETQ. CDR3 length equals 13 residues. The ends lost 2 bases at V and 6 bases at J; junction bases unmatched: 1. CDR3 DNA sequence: TGCGCCAGCAGCTTCGGACAGGGAAACATTCAGTACTTC. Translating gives CASSFGQGNIQYF. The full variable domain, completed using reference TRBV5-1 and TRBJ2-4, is KAGVTQTPRYLIKTRGQQVTLSCSPISGHRSVSWYQQTPGQGLQFLFEYFSETQRNKGNFPGRFSGRQFSNSRSEMNVSTLELGDSALYLCASSFGQGNIQYFGAGTRLSVL.

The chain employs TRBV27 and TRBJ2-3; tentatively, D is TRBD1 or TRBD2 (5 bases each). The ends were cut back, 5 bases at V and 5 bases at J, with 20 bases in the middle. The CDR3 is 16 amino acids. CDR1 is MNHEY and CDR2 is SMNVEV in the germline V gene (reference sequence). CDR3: CASSLPGPSRKDTQYF. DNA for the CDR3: TGTGCCAGCAGTCTCCCGGGACCGTCGAGGAAAGATACGCAGTATTTT.

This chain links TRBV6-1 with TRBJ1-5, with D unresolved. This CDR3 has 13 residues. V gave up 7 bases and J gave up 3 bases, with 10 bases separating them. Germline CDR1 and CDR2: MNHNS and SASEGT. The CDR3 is CASTKDLNQPQHF. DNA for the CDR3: TGTGCCAGCACGAAAGACCTCAATCAGCCCCAGCATTTT.

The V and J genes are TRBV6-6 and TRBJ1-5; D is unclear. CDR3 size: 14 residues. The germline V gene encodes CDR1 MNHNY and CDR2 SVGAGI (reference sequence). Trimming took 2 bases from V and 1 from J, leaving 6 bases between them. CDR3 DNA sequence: TGTGCCAGCAGTTACGGAGGGAGCAATCAGCCCCAGCATTTT. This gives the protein CASSYGGSNQPQHF.

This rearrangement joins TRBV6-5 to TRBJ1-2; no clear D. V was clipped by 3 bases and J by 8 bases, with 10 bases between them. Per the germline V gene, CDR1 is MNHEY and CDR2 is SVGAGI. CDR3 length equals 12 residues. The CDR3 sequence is CASSYGGGGYTF. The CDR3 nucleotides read TGTGCCAGCAGTTATGGAGGTGGGGGCTACACCTTC.

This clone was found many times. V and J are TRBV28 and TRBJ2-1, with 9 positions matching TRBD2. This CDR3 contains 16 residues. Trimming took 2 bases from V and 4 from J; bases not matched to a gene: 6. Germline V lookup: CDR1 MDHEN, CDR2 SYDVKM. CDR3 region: CASSLLWRGGYNEQFF. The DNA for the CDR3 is TGTGCCAGCAGTTTACTCTGGCGGGGGGGATACAATGAGCAGTTCTTC.

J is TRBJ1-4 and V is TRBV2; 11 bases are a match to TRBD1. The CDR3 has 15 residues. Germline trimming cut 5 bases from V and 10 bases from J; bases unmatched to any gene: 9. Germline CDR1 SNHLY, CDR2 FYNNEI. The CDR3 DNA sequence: TGTGCCAGCAGTCCGAGGGACAGGGGGGTGGGAAAACTGTTTTTT. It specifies CASSPRDRGVGKLFF.

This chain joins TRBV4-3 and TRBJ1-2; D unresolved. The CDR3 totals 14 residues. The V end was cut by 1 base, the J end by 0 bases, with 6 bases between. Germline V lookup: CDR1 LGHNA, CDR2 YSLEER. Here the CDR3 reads CASSQGSSNYGYTF. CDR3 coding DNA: TGCGCCAGCAGCCAAGGAAGTTCTAACTATGGCTACACCTTC.

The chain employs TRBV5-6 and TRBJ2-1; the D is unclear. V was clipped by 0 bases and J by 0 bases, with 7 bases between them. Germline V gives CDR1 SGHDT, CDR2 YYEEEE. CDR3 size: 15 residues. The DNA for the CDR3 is TGTGCCAGCAGCTTGGGCAGCAGCTCCTACAATGAGCAGTTCTTC. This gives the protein CASSLGSSSYNEQFF.

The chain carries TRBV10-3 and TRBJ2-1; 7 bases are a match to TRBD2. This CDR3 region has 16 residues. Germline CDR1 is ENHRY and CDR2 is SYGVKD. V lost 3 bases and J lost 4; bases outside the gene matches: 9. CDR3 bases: TGTGCCATCAGTGAAGCCCAAGCGGGGCCTTACAATGAGCAGTTCTTC. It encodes CAISEAQAGPYNEQFF.

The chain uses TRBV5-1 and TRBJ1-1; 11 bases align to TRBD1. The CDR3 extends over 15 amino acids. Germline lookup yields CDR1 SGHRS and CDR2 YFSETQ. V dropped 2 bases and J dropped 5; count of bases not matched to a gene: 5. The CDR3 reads CASSFRTGGETEAFF. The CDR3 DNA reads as TGCGCCAGCAGCTTCCGGACAGGGGGCGAAACTGAAGCTTTCTTT. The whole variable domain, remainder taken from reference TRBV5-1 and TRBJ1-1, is KAGVTQTPRYLIKTRGQQVTLSCSPISGHRSVSWYQQTPGQGLQFLFEYFSETQRNKGNFPGRFSGRQFSNSRSEMNVSTLELGDSALYLCASSFRTGGETEAFFGQGTRLTVV.

CDR3 protein: CASSFDRGSNQPQHF. CDR3 coding DNA: TGTGCCAGCAGCTTTGACAGGGGTAGCAATCAGCCCCAGCATTTT. This sequence joins TRBV28 and TRBJ1-5, with 8 bases matching TRBD1. The CDR3 sequence is 15 residues long. Trimming removed 6 bases from V and 0 bases from J; junction bases left unmatched: 4. The germline V gene has CDR1 MDHEN and CDR2 SYDVKM. The full variable domain, in which reference TRBV28 and TRBJ1-5 provide the parts outside the CDR3, is DVKVTQSSRYLVKRTGEKVFLECVQDMDHENMFWYRQDPGLGLRLIYFSYDVKMKEKGDIPEGYSVSREKKERFSLILESASTNQTSMYLCASSFDRGSNQPQHFGDGTRLSIL.

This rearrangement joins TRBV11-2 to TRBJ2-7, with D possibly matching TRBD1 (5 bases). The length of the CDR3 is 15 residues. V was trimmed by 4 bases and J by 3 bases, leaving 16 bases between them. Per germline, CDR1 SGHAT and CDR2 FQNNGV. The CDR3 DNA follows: TGTGCCAGCAGCTCGCTCCGACAGAATAGCTACGAGCAGTACTTC. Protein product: CASSSLRQNSYEQYF.

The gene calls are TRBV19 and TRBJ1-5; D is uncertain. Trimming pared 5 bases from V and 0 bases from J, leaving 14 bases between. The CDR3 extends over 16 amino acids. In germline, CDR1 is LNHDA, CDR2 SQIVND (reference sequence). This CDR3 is CASSPRGFDSNQPQHF. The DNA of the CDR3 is TGTGCCAGTAGTCCCCGGGGATTCGATAGCAATCAGCCCCAGCATTTT.

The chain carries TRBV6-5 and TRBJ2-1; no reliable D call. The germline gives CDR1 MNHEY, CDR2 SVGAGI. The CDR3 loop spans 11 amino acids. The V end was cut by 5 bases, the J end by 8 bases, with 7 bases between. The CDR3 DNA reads TGTGCCAGCAGTACAGTAGATGAGCAGTTCTTC. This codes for CASSTVDEQFF.

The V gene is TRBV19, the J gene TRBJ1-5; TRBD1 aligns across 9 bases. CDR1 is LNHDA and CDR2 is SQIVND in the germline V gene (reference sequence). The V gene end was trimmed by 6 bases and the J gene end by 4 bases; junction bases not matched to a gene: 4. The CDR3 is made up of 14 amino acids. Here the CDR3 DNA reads TGTGCCAGTAGGATCGGGACAGGGAATCAGCCCCAGCATTTT. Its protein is CASRIGTGNQPQHF.

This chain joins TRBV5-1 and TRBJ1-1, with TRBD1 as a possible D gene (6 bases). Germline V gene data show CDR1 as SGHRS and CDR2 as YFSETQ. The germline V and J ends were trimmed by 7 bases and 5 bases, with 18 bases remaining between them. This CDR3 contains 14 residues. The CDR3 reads CASLQGPASTEAFF. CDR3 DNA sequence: TGCGCCAGCCTGCAGGGGCCGGCGAGTACTGAAGCTTTCTTT.

Here the CDR3 DNA reads TGTGCCAGCAGAGAGGGGTTCACCGGAAACACCATATATTTT. This codes for CASREGFTGNTIYF. V usage is TRBV6-5 and J usage is TRBJ1-3; TRBD1 might be the D (5 bases). V dropped 6 bases and J dropped 4 bases, with 13 bases sitting between them. Germline V CDR1 and CDR2: MNHEY, SVGAGI. CDR3 size: 14 residues.

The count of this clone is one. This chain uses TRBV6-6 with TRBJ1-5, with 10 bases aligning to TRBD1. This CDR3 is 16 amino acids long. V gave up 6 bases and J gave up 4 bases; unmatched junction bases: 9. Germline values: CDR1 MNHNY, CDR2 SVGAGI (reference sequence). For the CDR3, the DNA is TGTGCCAGCAGCCCAGCGGGACAGGGGCAAAATCAGCCCCAGCATTTT. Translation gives CASSPAGQGQNQPQHF.

The CDR3 loop is CASSLSGGVPGLEAFF. The CDR3 DNA sequence: TGTGCCAGCAGTTTGTCGGGGGGGGTCCCGGGGTTGGAAGCTTTCTTT. V gene TRBV27 combines with J gene TRBJ1-1; perhaps TRBD1 as D (5 bases). Germline V gives CDR1 MNHEY, CDR2 SMNVEV (reference sequence). The CDR3 consists of 16 residues. V was pared by 3 bases and J by 8 bases, with 22 bases between.